This T cell receptor (beta chain) was identified during a study of Ad26.COV2.S vaccination and SARS-CoV-2 variants. Study-level background: Donor got 5x10^10 or 1x10^11 viral particles of Ad26.COV2.S.

Clones were sequenced by immunoSEQ multiplex PCR, and TCRdb holds only the in-frame ones, with some missing. The data contain more than 400,000 clones, 90% of them singletons. Sample treatment: over 15 received Ad26.COV2.S at low or high dose, single or two shots; about 5 received placebo; per-sample allocation not given. Material that was analyzed had been drawn on day 63 after the first vaccine or placebo injection. With 7 bases removed from V and 7 bases from J, the gap between germline ends came to 19 bases. CDR1 MNHEY and CDR2 SMNVEV come from the germline V gene (reference sequence). The CDR3 runs 15 residues.

J is TRBJ2-2 and V is TRBV27, with D possibly matching TRBD2 (7 bases). The input for sequencing was peripheral blood, taken in a trial of Ad26.COV2.S vaccine versus placebo. The clonotype was recovered from a person aged 18-60 years who received the Ad26.COV2.S COVID-19 vaccine or a placebo. This chain's CDR3 is CASKEGGGPVGELFF. The CDR3 coding sequence is TGTGCCAGCAAGGAGGGGGGAGGGCCGGTCGGGGAGCTGTTTTTT.